The rows below give T cell receptor beta chains drawn from one sample of a study of early stage breast cancer tumors. Sequencing used immunoSEQ multiplex PCR; TCRdb keeps in-frame clones, though not all of them. The sample has fewer than 50,000 clones, about 78% seen once. What was sequenced was blood. These receptors all stem from a person aged 50-59 years with breast cancer. Both conserved end residues are trimmed from each CDR3.

V gene	J gene	CDR3 protein
TRBV6-1	TRBJ2-7	ASSRPAYEQY
TRBV7-2	TRBJ2-1	ASSLVGGSSYNEQF
TRBV6-5	TRBJ2-2	ASSYWQPHTGELF
TRBV29-1	TRBJ2-1	SVGGQGNEQF
TRBV6-1	TRBJ1-3	ASSAPGQGTNTIY
TRBV11-2	TRBJ2-3	ASSPRTVADTQY
TRBV6-1	TRBJ1-4	ASSEQGASEKLF
TRBV6-6	TRBJ1-4	ATADRGDEKLF
TRBV27	TRBJ1-3	ARSGSLVSGNTIY
TRBV7-2	TRBJ1-1	ASSFDGANTEAF
TRBV18	TRBJ2-5	ASSPQTGGETQY
TRBV5-5	TRBJ2-7	ASSGRQGDRYEQY
TRBV6-1	TRBJ2-1	ASRQFGGRDNEQF
TRBV19	TRBJ1-1	ASATGAPSQTREAF